This TCR beta chain comes out of a study of CD8+CD57+ T cells in acquired aplastic anemia. Regarding the study as a whole: There were over 25 CD8+ CDR3 sequences that occurred in both patients and controls.

As to this clonotype: Its antigen is unknown.

The study profiled TCR beta VDJ and CDR3 using genomic DNA as template. TCRdb re-called the reads with MiXCR, one entry per CDR3 protein. The sample includes 350,000 to 450,000 distinct CDR3 sequences, 60% to 80% of them seen just once. This receptor was taken from a human donor in good health, serving as a control. The sequencing input was sorted CD4+, CD8+, or CD8+CD57+ T cells (not recorded which) from PBMCs.

The CDR3 region is CASSLGFWGAYGYTF. The CDR3 bases are TGCGCCAGCAGCTTGGGGTTCTGGGGGGCATATGGCTACACCTTC. V usage is TRBV5-1 and J usage is TRBJ1-2; D is possibly TRBD1 (6 bases). Germline loops: CDR1 SGHRS, CDR2 YFSETQ. V lost 0 bases and J 5 bases, leaving 14 bases between the germline ends. CDR3 size: 15 residues.